This T cell receptor beta chain appears in the sequencing data of a study of T-cell memory formation after mild COVID-19. Overall study context: Largely, TCR clusters stayed within a single donor.

This clonotype was seen more than once but under ten times. Its target is unknown. From the 5' RACE reads, TCRdb called clonotypes with MiXCR, one entry per CDR3 protein. The table records 250,000 to 350,000 distinct CDR3 sequences, less than 20% of them present only once. General study results and limits: The study found balanced CD4/CD8 in clones contracting day 15 to 85 and a CD4+ lean in later expanders. Clones which contracted sat mainly in CM and EM if CD4+, and in EMRA if CD8+.

The CDR3 covers 16 residues. V trimming: 4 bases; J trimming: 1 base; junction bases outside the gene matches: 10. Germline lookup yields CDR1 SGHRS and CDR2 YFSETQ. This clonotype was sampled from a young man who had mild COVID-19 (a few samples of this study predate the infection). Cell type and time point are not known. Sequencing was performed on PBMCs or a T cell subset sorted from them (not recorded which). The chain employs TRBV5-1 and TRBJ1-1; 7 bases are a match to TRBD1. CDR3: CASSANPGQKNTEAFF. CDR3 coding DNA: TGCGCCAGCAGCGCTAATCCGGGACAGAAGAACACTGAAGCTTTCTTT. Drawing the rest from reference TRBV5-1 and TRBJ1-1, the complete variable domain is KAGVTQTPRYLIKTRGQQVTLSCSPISGHRSVSWYQQTPGQGLQFLFEYFSETQRNKGNFPGRFSGRQFSNSRSEMNVSTLELGDSALYLCASSANPGQKNTEAFFGQGTRLTVV.